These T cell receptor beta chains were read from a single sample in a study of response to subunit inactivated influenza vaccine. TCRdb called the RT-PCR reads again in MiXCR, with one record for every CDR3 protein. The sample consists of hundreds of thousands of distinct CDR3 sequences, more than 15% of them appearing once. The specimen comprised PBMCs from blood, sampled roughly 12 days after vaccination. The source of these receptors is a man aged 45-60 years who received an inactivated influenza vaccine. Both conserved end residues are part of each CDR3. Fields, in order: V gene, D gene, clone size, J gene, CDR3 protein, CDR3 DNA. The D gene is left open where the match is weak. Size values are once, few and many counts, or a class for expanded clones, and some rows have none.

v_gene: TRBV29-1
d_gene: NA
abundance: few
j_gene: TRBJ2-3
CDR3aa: CSGHTDTQYF
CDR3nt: TGCAGCGGGCACACAGATACGCAGTATTTT

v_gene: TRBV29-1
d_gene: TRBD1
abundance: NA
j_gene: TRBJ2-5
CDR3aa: CSVEGRTGGAFETQYF
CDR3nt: TGCAGCGTTGAAGGACGGACAGGGGGCGCGTTCGAGACCCAGTACTTC

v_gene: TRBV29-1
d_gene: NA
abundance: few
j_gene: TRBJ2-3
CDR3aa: CSVAPDTDTQYF
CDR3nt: TGCAGCGTTGCCCCCGACACAGATACGCAGTATTTT

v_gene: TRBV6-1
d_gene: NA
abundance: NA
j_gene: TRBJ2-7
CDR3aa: CASSIGAPEGYEQYF
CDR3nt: TGTGCCAGCAGTATCGGGGCCCCGGAGGGCTACGAGCAGTACTTC

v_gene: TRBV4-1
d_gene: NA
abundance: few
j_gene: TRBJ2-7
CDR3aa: CASSQTGRWDEQYF
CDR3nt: TGCGCCAGCAGCCAAACCGGACGCTGGGACGAGCAGTACTTC

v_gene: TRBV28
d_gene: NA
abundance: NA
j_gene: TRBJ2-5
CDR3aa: CASSLALSILEGYQETQYF
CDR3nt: TGTGCCAGCAGTTTAGCCCTCTCCATTTTGGAGGGCTACCAAGAGACCCAGTACTTC

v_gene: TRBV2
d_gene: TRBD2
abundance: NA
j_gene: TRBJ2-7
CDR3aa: CASSDSASGGYEQYF
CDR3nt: TGTGCCAGCAGTGATTCGGCTAGCGGGGGCTACGAGCAGTACTTC

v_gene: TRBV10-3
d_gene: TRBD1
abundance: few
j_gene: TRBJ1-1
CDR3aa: CAIKPDRGQFTEAFF
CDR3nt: TGTGCCATCAAACCGGACAGGGGGCAATTCACTGAAGCTTTCTTT

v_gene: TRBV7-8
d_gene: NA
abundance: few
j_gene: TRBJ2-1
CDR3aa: CASSLSAGSSYNEQFF
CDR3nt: TGTGCCAGCAGCTTAAGTGCCGGGAGCTCCTACAATGAGCAGTTCTTC

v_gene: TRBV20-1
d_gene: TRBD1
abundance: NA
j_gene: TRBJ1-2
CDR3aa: CSANRGDYGYTF
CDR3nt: TGCAGTGCTAACAGGGGGGACTATGGCTACACCTTC

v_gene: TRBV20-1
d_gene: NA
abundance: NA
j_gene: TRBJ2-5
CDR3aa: CSALPTGPQGGETQYF
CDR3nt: TGCAGTGCTCTCCCGACAGGGCCTCAAGGGGGGGAGACCCAGTACTTC

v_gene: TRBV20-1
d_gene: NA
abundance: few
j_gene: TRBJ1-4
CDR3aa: CSARRSFREKLFF
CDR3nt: TGCAGTGCTAGGAGATCCTTCCGTGAAAAACTGTTTTTT

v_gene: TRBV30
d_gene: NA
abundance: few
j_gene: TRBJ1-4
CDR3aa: CALASGDEKLFF
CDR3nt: TGTGCCCTAGCCTCGGGTGATGAAAAACTGTTTTTT

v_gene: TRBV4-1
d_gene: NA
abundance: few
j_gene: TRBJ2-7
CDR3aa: CASSQAFGDRTVTYEQYF
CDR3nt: TGCGCCAGCAGCCAAGCGTTCGGAGACAGAACGGTTACCTACGAGCAGTACTTC

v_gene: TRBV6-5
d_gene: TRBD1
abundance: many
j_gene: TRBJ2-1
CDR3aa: CASSWDRYNEQFF
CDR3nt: TGTGCCAGCAGTTGGGACAGGTACAATGAGCAGTTCTTC

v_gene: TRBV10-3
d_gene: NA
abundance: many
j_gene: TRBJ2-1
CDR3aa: CAIRSDGREQFF
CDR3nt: TGTGCCATCAGATCCGATGGGAGGGAGCAGTTCTTC

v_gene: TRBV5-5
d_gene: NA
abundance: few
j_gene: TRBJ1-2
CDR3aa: CASSQTVYGYTF
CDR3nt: TGTGCCAGCAGCCAGACAGTCTATGGCTACACCTTC

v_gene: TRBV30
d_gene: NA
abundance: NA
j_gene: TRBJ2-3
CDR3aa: CAWSVNWAATDTQYF
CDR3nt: TGTGCCTGGAGTGTAAATTGGGCTGCGACAGATACGCAGTATTTT

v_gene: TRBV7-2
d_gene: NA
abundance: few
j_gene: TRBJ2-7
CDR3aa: CASSLAGKTYEQYF
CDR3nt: TGTGCCAGCAGCTTAGCAGGGAAGACCTACGAGCAGTACTTC

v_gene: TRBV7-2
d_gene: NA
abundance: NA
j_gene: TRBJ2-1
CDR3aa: CASSYMGRGSYNEQFF
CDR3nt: TGTGCCAGCAGCTACATGGGTCGGGGCTCCTACAATGAGCAGTTCTTC

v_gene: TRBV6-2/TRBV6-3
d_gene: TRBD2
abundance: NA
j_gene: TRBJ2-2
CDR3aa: CASSPALLASNTGELFF
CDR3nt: TGTGCCAGCAGTCCAGCCCTACTAGCGTCGAACACCGGGGAGCTGTTTTTT

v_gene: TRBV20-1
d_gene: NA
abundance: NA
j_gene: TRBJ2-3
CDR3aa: CSARAPWGATDTQYF
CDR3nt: TGCAGTGCTAGAGCCCCATGGGGAGCTACAGATACGCAGTATTTT

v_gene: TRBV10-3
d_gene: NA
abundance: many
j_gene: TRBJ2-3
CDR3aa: CAISERGDTQYF
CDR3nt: TGTGCCATCAGTGAGCGGGGGGATACGCAGTATTTT

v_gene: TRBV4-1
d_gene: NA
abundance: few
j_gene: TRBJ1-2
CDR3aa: CASSQDPTEYGYTF
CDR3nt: TGCGCCAGCAGCCAAGATCCGACAGAGTATGGCTACACCTTC

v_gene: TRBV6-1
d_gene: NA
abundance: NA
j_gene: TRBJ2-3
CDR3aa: CASRRRSIGDTQYF
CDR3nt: TGTGCCAGCAGGAGACGGAGCATTGGAGATACGCAGTATTTT

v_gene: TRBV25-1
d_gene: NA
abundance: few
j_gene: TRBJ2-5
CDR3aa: CASSESLTQYF
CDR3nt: TGTGCCAGCAGTGAGTCTCTGACCCAGTACTTC

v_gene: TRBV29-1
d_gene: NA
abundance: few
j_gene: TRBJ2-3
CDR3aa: CSVDFPEDSTDTQYF
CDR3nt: TGCAGCGTTGACTTCCCAGAAGATAGCACAGATACGCAGTATTTT

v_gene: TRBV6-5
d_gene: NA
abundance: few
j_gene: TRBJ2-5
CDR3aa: CASSYAQIQETQYF
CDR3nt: TGTGCCAGCAGTTACGCCCAGATCCAAGAGACCCAGTACTTC

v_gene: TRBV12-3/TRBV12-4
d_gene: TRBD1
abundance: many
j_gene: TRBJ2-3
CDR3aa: CASSLAGGRADTQYF
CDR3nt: TGTGCCAGCAGCTTAGCAGGGGGCAGGGCAGATACGCAGTATTTT

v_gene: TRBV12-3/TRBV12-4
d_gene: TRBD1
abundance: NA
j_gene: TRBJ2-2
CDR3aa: CANRRGQTGELFF
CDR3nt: TGTGCCAACCGCAGGGGGCAGACCGGGGAGCTGTTTTTT

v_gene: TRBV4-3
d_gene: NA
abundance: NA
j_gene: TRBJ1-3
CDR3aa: CASSHTSGNTIYF
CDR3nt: TGCGCCAGCAGCCACACCTCTGGAAACACCATATATTTT

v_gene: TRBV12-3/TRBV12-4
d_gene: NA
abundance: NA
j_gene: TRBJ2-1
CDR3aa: CASTHGLGGYNEQFF
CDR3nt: TGTGCCAGCACCCATGGGCTAGGAGGGTACAATGAGCAGTTCTTC

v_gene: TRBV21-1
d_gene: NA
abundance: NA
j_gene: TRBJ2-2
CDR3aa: CASSKVRSGTGNGGELFF
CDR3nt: TGTGCCAGCAGCAAAGTCCGGTCCGGGACAGGGAACGGCGGGGAGCTGTTTTTT

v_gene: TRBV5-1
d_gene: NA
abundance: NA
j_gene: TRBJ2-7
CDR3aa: CASSLDGSRPYEQYF
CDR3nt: TGCGCCAGCAGCTTGGATGGGAGCCGCCCCTACGAGCAGTACTTC

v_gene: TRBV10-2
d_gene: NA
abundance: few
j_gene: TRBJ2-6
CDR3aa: CASRDQTHRVGANVLTF
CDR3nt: TGCGCCAGCAGGGACCAGACCCACAGGGTGGGGGCCAACGTCCTGACTTTC

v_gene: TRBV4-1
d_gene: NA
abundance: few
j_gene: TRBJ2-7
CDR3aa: CASSQAGQTHEQYF
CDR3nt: TGCGCCAGCAGCCAAGCAGGACAGACCCACGAGCAGTACTTC

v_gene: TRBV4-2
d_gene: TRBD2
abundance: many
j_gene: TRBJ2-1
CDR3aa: CASSQETSGQYNEQFF
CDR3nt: TGTGCCAGCAGCCAGGAGACTAGCGGGCAGTACAATGAGCAGTTCTTC

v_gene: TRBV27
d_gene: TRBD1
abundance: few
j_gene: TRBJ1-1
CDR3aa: CASSLTHRGAEAFF
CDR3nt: TGTGCCAGCAGTTTAACCCACAGGGGGGCTGAAGCTTTCTTT

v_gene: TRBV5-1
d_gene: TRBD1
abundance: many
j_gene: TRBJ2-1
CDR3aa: CASGPRTGRLVRDEQFF
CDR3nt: TGCGCCAGCGGCCCGAGGACAGGACGTTTAGTACGCGATGAGCAGTTCTTC